These 3 T cell receptor beta chains were sequenced from one sample in a study of human T cells and chemical hapten exposure (dated by TCRdb to the early 2020s). The library was made by RACE. Sequenced on a NextSeq 500. The public reads were reprocessed in TCRdb via fastp at Q25 and MiXCR, keeping in-frame beta chains. Each record represents a unique CDR3 protein, reported with the most common genes and DNA among its rows. For this sample the table gives approximately 52,000 distinct CDR3 sequences, of which around a tenth were detected only once. The ten top clones hold more than 9% of the sample. What this sample's time point label stands for: pre-sensitization, week 0. Taken with the paper, the label for treatment or condition translates to: therapeutic diphenylcyclopropenone sensitization with weekly scalp DPC. Total RNA was extracted from unfractionated whole blood that had been collected in Tempus Blood RNA tubes.

The sample consisted of whole blood, taken in connection with sensitization to the hapten diphenylcyclopropenone (DPC). Receptor source: a woman in her thirties with alopecia areata. Some clones in this sample may be carry-over from other donors' samples.

The chain couples TRBV6-5 to TRBJ1-5; 8 nucleotides line up with TRBD1. The CDR3 length is 15 residues. With V trimmed by 2 bases and J by 0 bases, 0 bases remained unmatched. From germline, CDR1 is MNHEY and CDR2 SVGAGI. CDR3 nucleotides: TGTGCCAGCAGTTACACAGGGGGTAGCAATCAGCCCCAGCATTTT. This sequence encodes CASSYTGGSNQPQHF.

This clonotype was detected many times. This chain links TRBV20-1 with TRBJ1-3; no clear D. V dropped 1 base and J dropped 1 base, with 14 bases sitting between them. CDR3 length: 16 amino acids. Germline values: CDR1 DFQATT, CDR2 SNEGSKA (reference sequence). The CDR3 DNA follows: TGCAGTGCTAGAGTACCTGGGAAAGGATCTGGAAACACCATATATTTT. Its translation: CSARVPGKGSGNTIYF.

The chain recombines TRBV28 with TRBJ1-5; 7 nucleotides align to TRBD1. The CDR3 runs 16 residues. The J segment lost 5 bases and the V segment lost 6 bases, leaving 13 bases of the junction unmatched. The germline V gene has CDR1 MDHEN and CDR2 SYDVKM. The CDR3 spells CASSQTSGQLYQPQHF. CDR3 coding DNA: TGTGCCAGCAGCCAAACTTCGGGACAGCTCTATCAGCCCCAGCATTTT.